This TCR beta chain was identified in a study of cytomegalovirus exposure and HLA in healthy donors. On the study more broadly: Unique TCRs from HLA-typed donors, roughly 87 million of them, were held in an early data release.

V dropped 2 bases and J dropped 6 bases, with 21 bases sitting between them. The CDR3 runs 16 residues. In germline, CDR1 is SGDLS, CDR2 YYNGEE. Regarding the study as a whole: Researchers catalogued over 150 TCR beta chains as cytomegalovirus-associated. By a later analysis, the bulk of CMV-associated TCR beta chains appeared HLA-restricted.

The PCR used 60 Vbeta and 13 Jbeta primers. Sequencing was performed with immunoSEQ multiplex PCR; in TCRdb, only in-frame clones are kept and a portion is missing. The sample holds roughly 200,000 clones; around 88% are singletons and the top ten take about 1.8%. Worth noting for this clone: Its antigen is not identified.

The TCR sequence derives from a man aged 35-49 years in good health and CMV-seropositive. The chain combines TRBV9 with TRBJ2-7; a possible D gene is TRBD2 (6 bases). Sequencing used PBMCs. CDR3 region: CASSVRDGGVGSEQYF. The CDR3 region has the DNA TGTGCCAGCAGCGTCCGAGATGGCGGGGTAGGGAGCGAGCAGTACTTC.